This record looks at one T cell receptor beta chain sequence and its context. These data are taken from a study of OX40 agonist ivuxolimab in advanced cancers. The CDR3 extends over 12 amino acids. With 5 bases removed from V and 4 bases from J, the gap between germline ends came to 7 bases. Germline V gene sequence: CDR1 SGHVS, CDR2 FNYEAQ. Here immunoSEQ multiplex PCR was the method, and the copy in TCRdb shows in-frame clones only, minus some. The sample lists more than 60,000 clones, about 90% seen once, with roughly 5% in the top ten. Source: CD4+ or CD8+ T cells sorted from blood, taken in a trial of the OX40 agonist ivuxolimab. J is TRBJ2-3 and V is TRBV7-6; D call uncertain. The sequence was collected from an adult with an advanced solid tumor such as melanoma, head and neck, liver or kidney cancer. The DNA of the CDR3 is TGTGCCAGCAGCCACCCACCAGATACGCAGTATTTT. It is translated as CASSHPPDTQYF. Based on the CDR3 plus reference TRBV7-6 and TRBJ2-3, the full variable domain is GAGVSQSPRYKVTKRGQDVALRCDPISGHVSLYWYRQALGQGPEFLTYFNYEAQQDKSGLPNDRFSAERPEGSISTLTIQRTEQRDSAMYRCASSHPPDTQYFGPGTRLTVL.